There are a few counts of the clone carrying this TCR beta chain. The junction and the germline gene differ at one end; a read error may be behind it. This specimen belongs to a study of early T cells in non-severe SARS-CoV-2 infection. The CDR3 is 13 amino acids. From germline, CDR1 is DFQATT and CDR2 SNEGSKA (reference sequence). TCRdb processed the 5' RACE reads anew with MiXCR; each CDR3 protein has one entry. The table shows roughly 29,000 distinct CDR3 sequences, with about 4.6% occurring only once. Sequences were obtained from whole blood. The V call is TRBV20-1, the J call TRBJ1-2; 7 positions match TRBD1. The TCR sequence derives from an adult who was a healthcare worker with PCR-confirmed SARS-CoV-2 infection or an uninfected control (not recorded which). The CDR3 region is CSARDRARDGYTF. The CDR3 region has the DNA TGCAGTGCCAGAGACAGGGCAAGGGATGGCTACACCTTC.